This TCR beta chain came from a study of Ad26.COV2.S vaccination and SARS-CoV-2 variants (dated by TCRdb to the early 2020s). Some background on the complete study: Donors in the vaccine arm were drawn from COV1001, a phase I-IIa trial of Ad26.COV2.S in healthy adults that was multicentre, randomized, double-blind and placebo-controlled. TCRbeta repertoire sequencing served as the tool for gauging how specific and how broad the SARS-CoV-2-reactive T cell receptors were following Ad26.COV2.S vaccination. Investigators did not know the trial group allocation while performing experiments and assessing outcomes. Trial participants were randomized into five groups of five: low-dose or high-dose Ad26.COV2.S given once or twice, or placebo on both occasions. Ad26.COV2.S was administered intramuscularly at 5 x 10^10 or 1 x 10^11 viral particles, either as a single shot or as two shots given 56 days apart. A total of roughly 30 samples were included in the TCR-sequenced set, comprising about 20 Ad26.COV2.S vaccine recipients, 5 placebo recipients and 8 SARS-CoV-2 convalescent individuals.

The immunoSEQ Assay was the method used to sequence TCRbeta CDR3 regions. After extraction, genomic DNA underwent amplification by bias-controlled multiplex PCR, followed by high-throughput sequencing. Per the authors' processing: To quantify the absolute abundance of every unique TCRbeta CDR3 region, sequences were collapsed and filtered. T cell fraction was estimated by normalizing TCRbeta template counts to usable DNA, with usable DNA measured through amplification of reference genes found in all nucleated cells. Repertoire TCRs were annotated as SARS-CoV-2-specific by exact matching of V gene, CDR3 amino acid sequence and J gene to a known reactive TCR set. The reference SARS-CoV-2 TCR set came from MIRA and was filtered for enrichment in COVID-19-positive ImmuneCODE repertoires, removing public or cross-reactive TCRs. Using the MIRA antigens, annotated TCRs were further analysed by specific ORF or by position within an ORF. Breadth was defined as the number of annotated unique rearrangements divided by the total number of unique productive rearrangements, and depth was defined as the summed frequency of the annotated unique rearrangements. Group comparisons of TCR breadth used two-sided Wilcoxon rank-sum tests. The source is immuneACCESS, and TCRdb retained only in-frame sequences with V and J called. Part of the clones is not carried over; for the studies checked, unresolved V genes explain less than half of this, and the remainder is unexplained. V and J calls and clone size are those listed in that table; D and trimming were worked out from the DNA. This sample gives 350,000 to 450,000 clones in total; around nine tenths of them show up just once. 1.9% of the sample rests with the top ten.

The research as a whole found: Comparable non-spike TCR breadth was observed between vaccine and placebo recipients, consistent with only spike being contained in the vaccine. The study lacked the statistical power to compare responses across vaccine doses or regimens. According to the authors, total T cell responses may have been underestimated by the TCR breadth and depth analyses. Higher spike-specific TCR breadth was observed in Ad26.COV2.S recipients than in placebo recipients (P = 0.0014). Substantial breadth of spike-specific CD8+ and CD4+ T cell responses was reported after vaccination.

In light of the paper, this sample's treatment or condition label describes: approximately 18 received Ad26.COV2.S at low or high dose, single or two shots; 5 received placebo; per-sample allocation not given. Repertoires of vaccine and placebo recipients were sequenced from samples taken on day 63 after the first injection. Between 29 July and 7 August 2020, Cohort 1b enrolled about 27 adults aged 18-55 years at one site in Boston, USA. Ad26.COV2.S was a replication-incompetent adenovirus type 26 vector that expressed a prefusion-stabilized SARS-CoV-2 spike protein derived from the original Wuhan strain. V is clipped by 3 bases and J by 2 bases, and the sequence between their germline boundaries is 14 bases long. CDR1 and CDR2 (SGHNT, YYREEE) derive from the germline V gene (reference sequence). The CDR3 goes from the cysteine to the phenylalanine over 15 residues. The only DNA kept is the CDR3, 45 bases in frame from the first base.

Note on this clone: Its binding antigen is unknown. Base quality data are lacking; no much larger clone is found one base away.

The sample consisted of peripheral blood, taken in a trial of Ad26.COV2.S vaccine versus placebo. The chain employs TRBV5-4 and TRBJ1-1, with no confidently assigned D gene. This clonotype originated in a person between 18 and 60 years old who received the Ad26.COV2.S COVID-19 vaccine or a placebo. The CDR3 loop reads CASSSQFRANTEAFF. The DNA sequence follows: TGTGCCAGCAGCTCCCAATTCCGGGCCAACACTGAAGCTTTCTTT.